The 32 T cell receptor beta chains given below trace back to one sample, sequenced in a study of Graves' ophthalmopathy and Graves' hyperthyroidism. Researchers took RNA transcripts and amplified TCR beta CDR3 regions from them. HTBI primers were employed in first-round RT-PCR, then a second-round multiplex PCR followed. TCRdb recomputed calls from the multiplex PCR reads with MiXCR, one row per CDR3 protein. Here the sample spans hundreds of thousands of distinct CDR3 sequences, over 20% being singletons. Sequencing was carried out using peripheral blood. These TCRs come from a woman younger than 30 with stable Graves' hyperthyroidism. Some clones in this sample may be carry-over from other donors' samples.

There are many counts of this clonotype. This chain uses TRBV29-1 with TRBJ1-6; no clear D. Per the germline V gene, CDR1 is SQVTM and CDR2 is ANQGSEA. The CDR3 length is 14 residues. V was trimmed by 6 bases and J by 2 bases, leaving 11 bases between them. CDR3 nucleotides: TGCAGCGTAACGGACCAGGCCTATAATTCACCCCTCCACTTT. Its translation: CSVTDQAYNSPLHF.

This clonotype was observed at least ten times. The chain links TRBV12-3 or TRBV12-4 to TRBJ2-5, with a possible D match to TRBD2 (7 bases). The length of the CDR3 is 14 residues. Trimming took off 8 bases at V and 4 bases at J, with 17 bases between the two ends. CDR3 region: CASSRGGGRETQYF. The CDR3 nucleotides are TGTGCCAGCTCGAGAGGGGGGGGGCGAGAGACCCAGTACTTC.

In this sample, this clonotype turned up many times. At one of its ends the junction is not consistent with the germline gene, which may arise from a read error. V gene TRBV7-7 combines with J gene TRBJ2-2; TRBD1 matches 7 bases. From germline, CDR1 is SSHAT and CDR2 FNYEAQ (reference sequence). CDR3 length equals 15 residues. CDR3 sequence (DNA): TGTGCTAGCACCGCAGGGACAGATAACACCGGGGAGCTGTTTTTT. Its translation: CASTAGTDNTGELFF.

As to this clonotype: No DNA is shown, since the ends of the CDR3 on it are uncertain; the CDR3 is the one TCRdb lists. CDR3 sequence reads: CSARGTVDYGYTFGSETQYF. The chain links TRBV20-1 to TRBJ2-5; the table's D call TRBD2 went unverified against the DNA. Germline V gives CDR1 DFQATT, CDR2 SNEGSKA (reference sequence). The CDR3 totals 20 residues, both ends included.

This clonotype appeared many times. This chain joins TRBV4-1 and TRBJ2-2; possible D gene TRBD2, 7 bases. Per the germline V gene, CDR1 is MGHRA and CDR2 is YSYEKL. The CDR3 length is 15 residues. Between the trimmed V and J ends, which lost 6 bases and 3 bases, there was a span of 14 bases. The CDR3 DNA reads TGCGCCAGCAGTGGGGGGGCAGGATACACCGGGGAGCTGTTTTTT. As protein: CASSGGAGYTGELFF.

This clonotype appeared many times. The chain recombines TRBV6-5 with TRBJ2-6; D is unresolved. Germline V lookup: CDR1 MNHEY, CDR2 SVGAGI. The CDR3 contains 17 residues. Deletions cut 2 bases from V and 0 bases from J, with 11 bases between. The CDR3 sequence: CASSYPTDASGANVLTF. CDR3 coding DNA: TGTGCCAGCAGTTACCCAACTGATGCCTCTGGGGCCAACGTCCTGACTTTC.

The chain is built from TRBV12-3 or TRBV12-4 and TRBJ2-2; D gene unclear. The ends were cut back, 7 bases at V and 0 bases at J, with 12 bases in the middle. The CDR3 is made up of 15 amino acids. CDR3 nucleotide sequence: TGTGCCAGCACCCCGGGCAGAACGAACACCGGGGAGCTGTTTTTT. Translation gives CASTPGRTNTGELFF.

This clonotype has just a few counts. This chain joins TRBV11-2 and TRBJ2-2; no clear D. Trimming removed 0 bases at V and 7 bases at J, with 12 bases between. The CDR3 spans 15 residues. The germline V gene encodes CDR1 SGHAT and CDR2 FQNNGV. As DNA, the CDR3 is TGTGCCAGCAGCTTAGAAGTCTGGGCGGTCGGGGAGCTGTTTTTT. Translation: CASSLEVWAVGELFF.

This clonotype came up many times. The J gene is TRBJ1-1, the V gene TRBV13, with D perhaps TRBD1 (5 bases). CDR1 PRHDT and CDR2 FYEKMQ come from the germline V gene (reference sequence). The CDR3 length is 15 residues. Trimming took off 1 base at V and 0 bases at J, with 9 bases between the two ends. The CDR3 DNA sequence: TGTGCCAGCAGCTTAGAGGGGACCTTGAACACTGAAGCTTTCTTT. It translates to CASSLEGTLNTEAFF.

The V gene is TRBV6-4, the J gene TRBJ2-2, with D possibly TRBD2 on 5 matching bases. The CDR3 sequence is 15 residues long. CDR1 MRHNA and CDR2 SNTAGT come from the germline V gene. V was clipped by 3 bases and J by 6 bases, with 14 bases between them. CDR3 nucleotides: TGTGCCAGCAGTGAAGGACGGACGGAGGCCGGGGAGCTGTTTTTT. It yields the protein CASSEGRTEAGELFF.

Many counts were recorded for this clonotype. This chain uses TRBV6-1 with TRBJ1-6, with D hard to call. The CDR3 is 15 residues long. Looked up from germline, CDR1 is MNHNS and CDR2 is SASEGT. The ends were cut back, 7 bases at V and 7 bases at J, with 17 bases in the middle. The CDR3 nucleotides are TGTGCCAGCATGAAGCTGGCTTCGGGGAATTCACCCCTCCACTTT. Encoded protein: CASMKLASGNSPLHF.

Many counts were recorded for this clonotype. The chain recombines TRBV10-1 with TRBJ2-5; unclear D gene. Germline V gene lookup returns CDR1 WNHNN and CDR2 SYGVQD (reference sequence). Trimming took off 4 bases at V and 3 bases at J, with 9 bases between the two ends. CDR3 length equals 13 residues. DNA of the CDR3: TGCGCCAGCAGTGTAGGACGGAAAGAGACCCAGTACTTC. This gives the protein CASSVGRKETQYF.

This clonotype was observed many times. The V call is TRBV7-8, the J call TRBJ2-5, with 9 bases matching TRBD1. V trimming: 7 bases; J trimming: 4 bases; junction bases outside the gene matches: 16. The germline V gene encodes CDR1 SGHVS and CDR2 FQNEAQ. The CDR3 contains 17 residues. In DNA form, the CDR3 reads TGTGCCAGCACCCCCCGCCTGGGACAGGGATCCCGAGAGACCCAGTACTTC. Translation gives CASTPRLGQGSRETQYF.

Concerning this clonotype: This likely comes from a read error, as the CDR3 has no conserved phenylalanine or tryptophan at its end. The chain couples TRBV4-3 to TRBJ1-5, with D unclear. This CDR3 comprises 15 residues. Germline V gene data show CDR1 as LGHNA and CDR2 as YSLEER. Deletions cut 0 bases from V and 1 base from J, with 7 bases between. CDR3 DNA: TGCGCCAGCAGCCAAGATCAGTGGAGCAATCAGCCCCAGCATTTG. This gives the protein CASSQDQWSNQPQHL.

The chain recombines TRBV6-2 or TRBV6-3 with TRBJ2-4; D may correspond to TRBD1 or TRBD2 (6 bases each). The V and J ends lost 6 bases and 0 bases respectively, with 18 bases between them. CDR1 MNHEY and CDR2 SVGEGT come from the germline V gene. CDR3 length: 17 amino acids. For the CDR3, the DNA is TGTGCCAGCAGACCGCGAGGGGGGAGCCTAGCCAAAAACATTCAGTACTTC. Its translation: CASRPRGGSLAKNIQYF.

J is TRBJ2-5 and V is TRBV27; D unclear. The CDR3 covers 13 residues. The germline V gene has CDR1 MNHEY and CDR2 SMNVEV (reference sequence). Trimming cost V 3 bases and J 7 bases, with 12 bases left between them. In DNA, the CDR3 is TGTGCCAGCAGTTTTGGCAGTCCGGGGACCCAGTACTTC. Its protein is CASSFGSPGTQYF.

This clonotype appeared many times. The CDR3 spells CASSSLSGGTETQYF. CDR3 bases: TGTGCCAGTTCCAGCCTTAGCGGGGGGACGGAGACCCAGTACTTC. The V gene is TRBV7-3, the J gene TRBJ2-5; 10 nucleotides match TRBD2. Germline CDR1 and CDR2: SGHTA and FQGTGA. J lost 5 bases, V lost 9 bases, and 12 bases had no gene match. The CDR3 covers 15 residues.

This clonotype appeared a few times. V is TRBV28 and J is TRBJ1-1; D unclear. Germline CDR1 and CDR2: MDHEN and SYDVKM. Deletions cut 5 bases from V and 3 bases from J, with 7 bases between. This CDR3 contains 12 residues. The CDR3 is CASSRVYTEAFF. Written as DNA, the CDR3 is TGTGCCAGCAGTCGGGTTTACACTGAAGCTTTCTTT.

V and J are TRBV20-1 and TRBJ1-5; possible D gene TRBD1, 6 bases. The ends were cut back, 0 bases at V and 2 bases at J, with 11 bases in the middle. The CDR3 contains 15 residues. CDR1 is DFQATT, CDR2 SNEGSKA, per germline (reference sequence). The CDR3 reads CSARDPGVRNQPQHF. CDR3 sequence (DNA): TGCAGTGCTAGAGATCCAGGGGTTCGCAATCAGCCCCAGCATTTT.

This clonotype was detected ten times or more. This rearrangement joins TRBV6-1 to TRBJ1-5, with a tentative D call TRBD1 (5 bases). The CDR3 sequence is 16 residues long. Looked up from germline, CDR1 is MNHNS and CDR2 is SASEGT. The germline V and J ends were trimmed by 3 bases and 3 bases, with 15 bases remaining between them. The CDR3 sequence: CASSDLSKGTNQPQHF. The CDR3 DNA reads as TGTGCCAGCAGTGACCTCTCCAAGGGGACCAATCAGCCCCAGCATTTT.

CDR3 residues: CASKPLSGGGSQPQHF. In DNA form, the CDR3 reads TGTGCCAGCAAGCCCCTATCAGGGGGCGGCAGTCAGCCCCAGCATTTT. V is TRBV6-1 and J is TRBJ1-5; the match to TRBD1 covers 8 bases. V gave up 7 bases and J gave up 6 bases; unmatched junction bases: 14. Germline V gene data show CDR1 as MNHNS and CDR2 as SASEGT. The CDR3 has 16 amino acids.

In its sample, this clonotype was seen many times. The V call is TRBV19, the J call TRBJ1-3; D is uncertain. V was shortened by 7 bases and J by 4 bases, with 14 bases between the two germline ends. The germline V gene encodes CDR1 LNHDA and CDR2 SQIVND (reference sequence). This CDR3 has 14 residues. The CDR3 coding sequence is TGTGCCAGTATGAGCGGGCTGGGCGGAAACACCATATATTTT. Translating gives CASMSGLGGNTIYF.

V and J are TRBV11-2 and TRBJ2-7, with a tentative D call TRBD1 (6 bases). Between the trimmed V and J ends, which lost 5 bases and 5 bases, there was a span of 16 bases. The CDR3 sequence is 14 residues long. Germline V gene lookup returns CDR1 SGHAT and CDR2 FQNNGV. This CDR3 reads CASSLRMGADEQYF. In DNA form, the CDR3 reads TGTGCCAGCAGCCTTCGGATGGGGGCCGACGAGCAGTACTTC.

This chain joins TRBV14 and TRBJ2-5; unclear D gene. Trimming shortened V by 2 bases and J by 3 bases, and 10 bases separated the two germline ends. This CDR3 contains 14 residues. In germline, CDR1 is SGHDN, CDR2 FVKESK. CDR3 DNA sequence: TGTGCCAGCAGCCAATTCGACTCTAAAGAGACCCAGTACTTC. This encodes CASSQFDSKETQYF. Complete variable domain (other parts from reference TRBV14 and TRBJ2-5): EAGVTQFPSHSVIEKGQTVTLRCDPISGHDNLYWYRRVMGKEIKFLLHFVKESKQDESGMPNNRFLAERTGGTYSTLKVQPAELEDSGVYFCASSQFDSKETQYFGPGTRLLVL.

This clonotype was counted ten times or more. The chain is built from TRBV2 and TRBJ2-5; 7 bases align to TRBD2. Looked up from germline, CDR1 is SNHLY and CDR2 is FYNNEI. V lost 2 bases and J lost 4; bases outside the gene matches: 7. CDR3 size: 15 residues. The CDR3, as DNA: TGTGCCAGCAGTGAATTAGGACTAGGGACAGAGACCCAGTACTTC. It encodes CASSELGLGTETQYF. The full variable domain, in which reference TRBV2 and TRBJ2-5 provide the parts outside the CDR3, is EPEVTQTPSHQVTQMGQEVILRCVPISNHLYFYWYRQILGQKVEFLVSFYNNEISEKSEIFDDQFSVERPDGSNFTLKIRSTKLEDSAMYFCASSELGLGTETQYFGPGTRLLVL.

This clonotype was recorded at least ten times. CDR3 loop: CASTEPAAGSPLHF. CDR3 DNA: TGTGCCAGTACCGAACCCGCTGCCGGTTCACCCCTCCACTTT. This chain connects TRBV19 to TRBJ1-6; D is unresolved. From germline, CDR1 is LNHDA and CDR2 SQIVND (reference sequence). V was cut by 7 bases and J by 9 bases, with 16 bases left in between. CDR3 length: 14 amino acids.

This clonotype was recorded many times. V is TRBV28 and J is TRBJ2-7; a possible D gene is TRBD2 (6 bases). V was cut by 5 bases and J by 2 bases, with 10 bases left in between. CDR1 is MDHEN and CDR2 is SYDVKM in the germline V gene. The CDR3 totals 13 residues. Written as DNA, the CDR3 is TGTGCCAGCAGTGGGGGGACTCCCTACGAGCAGTACTTC. It yields the protein CASSGGTPYEQYF.

This clonotype was seen many times. The chain links TRBV20-1 to TRBJ2-7, with TRBD1 matching over 7 bases. The CDR3 loop spans 13 amino acids. The germline gives CDR1 DFQATT, CDR2 SNEGSKA (reference sequence). V lost 2 bases and J lost 3; bases outside the gene matches: 4. The chain's CDR3 is CSARRGQFYEQYF. For the CDR3, the DNA is TGCAGTGCTAGAAGGGGGCAATTCTACGAGCAGTACTTC.

This clonotype was found many times. V gene TRBV12-3 or TRBV12-4 combines with J gene TRBJ1-1; D is possibly TRBD1 (6 bases). V was trimmed by 5 bases and J by 1 base, leaving 11 bases between them. The length of the CDR3 is 14 residues. The CDR3, as DNA: TGTGCCAGCAGTCAACAGGGTAGGAACACTGAAGCTTTCTTT. This translates into CASSQQGRNTEAFF.

J is TRBJ1-2 and V is TRBV7-2; D is unresolved. V was clipped by 5 bases and J by 4 bases, with 14 bases between them. Germline V gives CDR1 SGHTA, CDR2 FQGNSA. The CDR3 is 14 amino acids. The CDR3 region has the DNA TGTGCCAGCAGCATAACGGCCAGGACCTATGGCTACACCTTC. It yields the protein CASSITARTYGYTF.

In its sample, this clonotype was seen many times. The chain joins TRBV30 to TRBJ2-7; no clear D gene. The CDR3 length is 13 residues. Trimming pared 0 bases from V and 7 bases from J, leaving 13 bases between. Germline lookup yields CDR1 GTSNPN and CDR2 SVGIG (reference sequence). CDR3 coding DNA: TGTGCCTGGAGTGTAACACAGCATCGGGAGCAGTACTTC. It encodes CAWSVTQHREQYF. Based on the CDR3 plus reference TRBV30 and TRBJ2-7, the full variable domain is SQTIHQWPATLVQPVGSPLSLECTVEGTSNPNLYWYRQAAGRGLQLLFYSVGIGQISSEVPQNLSASRPQDRQFILSSKKLLLSDSGFYLCAWSVTQHREQYFGPGTRLTVT.

The CDR3 DNA reads as TGTGCCAGCAGTGAAGCGGGGACAGCTTCACCCCTCCACTTT. This codes for CASSEAGTASPLHF. The chain joins TRBV6-1 to TRBJ1-6; the match to TRBD1 covers 7 bases. The CDR3 is 14 amino acids. V lost 0 bases and J lost 9; bases outside the gene matches: 2. The germline V gene encodes CDR1 MNHNS and CDR2 SASEGT.